The source of this TCR beta chain is a study of T-cell reconstitution after alpha-beta-depleted transplantation in children. The table lists this clonotype with many counts. Its target is not known. Overall study results and limits: Among T cells one year after transplant, newly produced cells accounted for most counts and diversity. Expanded graft clones, several hundred of them, were reportedly the source of alpha-beta T cells about two months after transplant.

TCRbeta library construction was performed incorporating unique molecular identifiers. One entry per CDR3 protein, called by TCRdb with MiXCR from the PCR reads. The table includes about 980,000 distinct CDR3 sequences, 25% to 30% detected once. The germline V gene has CDR1 MNHEY and CDR2 SMNVEV (reference sequence). The CDR3 has 14 amino acids. The trim removed 2 bases at V and 3 bases at J, leaving 3 bases unmatched. The sample consisted of PBMCs, mostly from graft donor cells, taken 360 days after TCRalphabeta/CD19-depleted stem cell transplant. This sequence joins TRBV27 and TRBJ2-7; 8 bases agree with TRBD1. The TCR comes from a boy in the first two years of life who had a stem cell transplant for SCID, so the T cells may come from the graft donor. The CDR3 DNA reads as TGTGCCAGCAGTTTACAAACAGGGGGCTACGAGCAGTACTTC. This translates into CASSLQTGGYEQYF.